This T cell receptor (beta chain) came from a study of response to subunit inactivated influenza vaccine. TCRdb re-derived calls from the RT-PCR reads in MiXCR, one entry per CDR3 protein. The sample lists hundreds of thousands of distinct CDR3 sequences, around 8% occurring once. This clonotype was seen many times. The target antigen is unknown. Germline trimming cut 1 base from V and 0 bases from J; bases unmatched to any gene: 2. The CDR3 has 15 residues. The germline V gene encodes CDR1 DFQATT and CDR2 SNEGSKA (reference sequence). Study-wide findings and caveats: Each seasonal flu vaccination may recruit only limited new T cells, authors suggested.

The rearrangement links TRBV20-1 to TRBJ2-7; TRBD2 aligns across 11 bases. The TCR originated in a man aged 45 to 70 who received an inactivated influenza vaccine. This material consisted of PBMCs from blood, taken less than 30 months after vaccination. The chain's CDR3 is CSARVGLAGSYEQYF. The CDR3 coding sequence is TGCAGTGCTAGAGTCGGACTAGCGGGCTCCTACGAGCAGTACTTC.